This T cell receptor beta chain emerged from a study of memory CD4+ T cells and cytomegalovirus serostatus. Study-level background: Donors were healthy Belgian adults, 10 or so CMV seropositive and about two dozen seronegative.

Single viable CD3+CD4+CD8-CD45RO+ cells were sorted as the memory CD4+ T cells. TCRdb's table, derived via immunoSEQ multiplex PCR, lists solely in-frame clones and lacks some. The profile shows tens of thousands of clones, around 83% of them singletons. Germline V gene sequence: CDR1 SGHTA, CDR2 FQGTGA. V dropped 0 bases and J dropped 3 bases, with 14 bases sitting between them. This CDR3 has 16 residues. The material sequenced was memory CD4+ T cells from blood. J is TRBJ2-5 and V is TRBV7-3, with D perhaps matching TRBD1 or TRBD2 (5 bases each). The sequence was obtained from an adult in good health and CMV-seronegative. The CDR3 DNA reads TGTGCCAGCAGCTTAACGACGGGGACGGGAAAAGAGACCCAGTACTTC. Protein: CASSLTTGTGKETQYF.